This TCR beta chain was sequenced during a study of cytomegalovirus exposure and HLA in healthy donors. Germline CDR1 reads MNHNY; CDR2 reads SVGAGI (reference sequence). With 6 bases clipped from V and 2 bases from J, the junction kept 11 bases outside the gene matches. This CDR3 has 16 residues. Findings and limits, study-wide: Analysis performed later found about 18,000 TCR beta sequences associated with HLA alleles at 0.05 false discovery rate.

This clone was seen a few times. What it binds is not known. The PCR contained 60 Vbeta and 13 Jbeta primers. The repertoire was sequenced with immunoSEQ multiplex PCR; TCRdb's copy has only in-frame clones and lacks some. The table has tens of thousands of clones, 73% seen once. This clonotype was obtained from a man aged 50-60 years in good health and CMV-seronegative. The chain carries TRBV6-6 and TRBJ1-2; 8 positions match TRBD1. The sequencing input was PBMCs. Here the CDR3 DNA reads TGTGCCAGCAGCCCTCAGCCGGGACAGGCAAACTATGGCTACACCTTC. It yields the protein CASSPQPGQANYGYTF.